This paragraph reports one TCR beta chain. The sample is drawn from a study of T cells in Graves' hyperthyroidism and ophthalmopathy. Uncontrolled infection, other autoimmune disease, pregnancy or lactation led to exclusion. TCR beta CDR3 regions were amplified from RNA. First-round RT-PCR targeting the TCR CDR3 was performed with the HTBI primer set. Using its own MiXCR run on the multiplex PCR reads, TCRdb lists one record per CDR3 protein. The repertoire consists of some 440,000 distinct CDR3 sequences, with approximately 14% occurring once and the leading ten covering approximately 7.5%. Germline V lookup: CDR1 DFQATT, CDR2 SNEGSKA (reference sequence). The CDR3 consists of 13 residues. V gave up 4 bases and J gave up 6 bases; unmatched junction bases: 6.

The J gene is TRBJ2-1, the V gene TRBV20-1; 7 bases map to TRBD2. This clonotype originated in a woman between 18 and 30 years old with Graves' hyperthyroidism. Sequencing was performed on blood. CDR3 DNA sequence: TGCAGTGCTACCTCATCGGGGGGCAATGAGCAGTTCTTC. It is translated as CSATSSGGNEQFF.